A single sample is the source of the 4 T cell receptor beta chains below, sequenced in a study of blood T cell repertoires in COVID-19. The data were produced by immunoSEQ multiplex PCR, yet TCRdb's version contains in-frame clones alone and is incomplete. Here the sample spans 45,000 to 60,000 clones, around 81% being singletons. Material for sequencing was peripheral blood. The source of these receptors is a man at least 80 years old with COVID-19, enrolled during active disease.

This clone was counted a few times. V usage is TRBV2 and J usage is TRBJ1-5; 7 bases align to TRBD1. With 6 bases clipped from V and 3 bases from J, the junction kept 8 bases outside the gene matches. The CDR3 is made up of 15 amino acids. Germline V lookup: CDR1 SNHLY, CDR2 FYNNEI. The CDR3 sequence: CASSPRDRDNQPQHF. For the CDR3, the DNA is TGTGCCAGCAGCCCCCGGGACAGAGACAATCAGCCCCAGCATTTT.

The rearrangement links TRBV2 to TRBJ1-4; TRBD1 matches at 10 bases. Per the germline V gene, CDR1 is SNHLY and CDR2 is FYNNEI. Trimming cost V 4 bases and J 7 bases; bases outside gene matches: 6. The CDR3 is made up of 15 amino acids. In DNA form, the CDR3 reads TGTGCCAGCAGTGGGAGGGGACAGGGGTTTGAAAAACTGTTTTTT. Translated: CASSGRGQGFEKLFF. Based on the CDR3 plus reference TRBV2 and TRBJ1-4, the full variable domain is EPEVTQTPSHQVTQMGQEVILRCVPISNHLYFYWYRQILGQKVEFLVSFYNNEISEKSEIFDDQFSVERPDGSNFTLKIRSTKLEDSAMYFCASSGRGQGFEKLFFGSGTQLSVL.

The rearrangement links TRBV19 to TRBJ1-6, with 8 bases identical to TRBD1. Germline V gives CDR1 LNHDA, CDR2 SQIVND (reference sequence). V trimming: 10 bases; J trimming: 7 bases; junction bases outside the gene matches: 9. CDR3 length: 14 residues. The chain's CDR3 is CATEKGTGNSPLHF. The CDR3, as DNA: TGTGCCACCGAGAAGGGGACAGGCAATTCACCCCTCCACTTT. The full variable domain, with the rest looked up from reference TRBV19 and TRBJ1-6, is DGGITQSPKYLFRKEGQNVTLSCEQNLNHDAMYWYRQDPGQGLRLIYYSQIVNDFQKGDIAEGYSVSREKKESFPLTVTSAQKNPTAFYLCATEKGTGNSPLHFGNGTRLTVT.

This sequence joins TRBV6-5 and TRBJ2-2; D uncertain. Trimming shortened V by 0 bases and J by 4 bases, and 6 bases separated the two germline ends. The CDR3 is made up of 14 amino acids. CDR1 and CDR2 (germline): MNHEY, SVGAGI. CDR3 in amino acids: CASSYSTVTGELFF. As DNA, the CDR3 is TGTGCCAGCAGTTACTCTACAGTCACCGGGGAGCTGTTTTTT.